The clone carrying this T cell receptor (beta chain) was observed a handful of times. Its target is unknown. Genomic DNA constituted the template upon which TCR beta VDJ and CDR3 profiling was performed. TCRdb re-called the reads through MiXCR, storing one row per CDR3 protein. The sample yields about 160,000 distinct CDR3 sequences, roughly 40% seen once. This sample was taken from a study of CD8+CD57+ T cells in acquired aplastic anemia. As for the study in general: Sorted CD4+ and CD8+ cells gave an average of 3.2 ug of DNA.

The ends were cut back, 3 bases at V and 1 base at J, with 12 bases in the middle. In germline, CDR1 is KGHSH, CDR2 LQKENI. This CDR3 has 15 amino acids. Overall study results and limits: Between patients and controls, CD8+ Simpson's diversity did not vary significantly. Between patients and controls, around 27 CD8+ CDR3 sequences were found in common.

This chain joins TRBV18 and TRBJ1-1; D is uncertain. The source material was sorted CD4+, CD8+, or CD8+CD57+ T cells (not recorded which) from PBMCs. The clonotype originates from a human donor in good health. DNA of the CDR3: TGTGCCAGCTCACCCCGCAGGCAGACGAACACTGAAGCTTTCTTT. Translation: CASSPRRQTNTEAFF.